Shown below are 25 T cell receptor beta chains from a single sample sequenced in a study of shared clonotypes between healthy human individuals. TCRdb's table, derived via immunoSEQ multiplex PCR, lists solely in-frame clones and lacks some. The sample consists of some 1.5 million clones, 95% to 99% of them appearing once. Sequencing used naive CD4+ T cells sorted from blood. Subset of the sample: CD45RA+ positively selected. The origin of the receptors is a young man in good health.

This rearrangement joins TRBV4-3 to TRBJ2-1; TRBD2 agrees at 12 bases. This CDR3 spans 16 amino acids. Germline-derived CDR1 and CDR2 are LGHNA and YSLEER. J gave up 8 bases and V 1 base, and 6 bases lay outside the gene matches. CDR3 sequence: CASSQGTSGIYDEQFF. The CDR3 DNA follows: TGCGCCAGCAGCCAAGGGACTAGCGGGATTTATGATGAGCAGTTCTTC.

The V and J genes are TRBV5-6 and TRBJ2-2, with 7 bases that match TRBD1. V was clipped by 4 bases and J by 6 bases; unmatched bases: 3. The CDR3 consists of 13 residues. The germline gives CDR1 SGHDT, CDR2 YYEEEE. In DNA, the CDR3 is TGTGCCAGCAGCCACAGGGGATCCGGGGAGCTGTTTTTT. Translating it yields CASSHRGSGELFF. Complete variable domain (other parts from reference TRBV5-6 and TRBJ2-2): DAGVTQSPTHLIKTRGQQVTLRCSPKSGHDTVSWYQQALGQGPQFIFQYYEEEERQRGNFPDRFSGHQFPNYSSELNVNALLLGDSALYLCASSHRGSGELFFGEGSRLTVL.

As regards this clone: The sample holds other DNA sequences that translate to the same CDR3. The rearrangement links TRBV20-1 to TRBJ2-7, with no clear D. Germline CDR1 reads DFQATT; CDR2 reads SNEGSKA (reference sequence). V lost 3 bases and J lost 7, with 7 bases in between. This CDR3 comprises 10 residues. CDR3 in DNA: TGCAGTGCTAGTTTGAGGGAGCAGTACTTC. This codes for CSASLREQYF.

J is TRBJ1-1 and V is TRBV2; D gene uncertain. CDR1 is SNHLY and CDR2 is FYNNEI in the germline V gene. The length of the CDR3 is 13 residues. Trimming cost V 8 bases and J 4 bases, with 14 bases left between them. CDR3 in amino acids: CASAGGFRTEAFF. The CDR3 nucleotides read TGTGCCAGCGCAGGAGGTTTTCGCACTGAAGCTTTCTTT.

This rearrangement joins TRBV28 to TRBJ2-7; weak D call: TRBD2 (6 bases). V was pared by 7 bases and J by 2 bases, with 21 bases between. This CDR3 region has 16 residues. Germline-derived CDR1 and CDR2 are MDHEN and SYDVKM. CDR3 protein: CASTQSGTQTTYEQYF. The CDR3 DNA sequence: TGTGCCAGCACCCAATCAGGGACTCAAACCACCTACGAGCAGTACTTC.

V gene TRBV9 combines with J gene TRBJ2-2; TRBD1 matches 9 bases. Trimming cost V 0 bases and J 6 bases; bases outside gene matches: 9. The CDR3 runs 17 residues. Germline lookup yields CDR1 SGDLS and CDR2 YYNGEE. The CDR3 protein is CASSVALEQGAAGELFF. The CDR3 bases are TGTGCCAGCAGCGTAGCCCTGGAACAGGGGGCGGCCGGGGAGCTGTTTTTT.

This sequence joins TRBV7-9 and TRBJ1-4; D not resolved. Per the germline V gene, CDR1 is SEHNR and CDR2 is FQNEAQ (reference sequence). The V end was cut by 2 bases, the J end by 8 bases, with 9 bases between. The CDR3 length is 13 residues. CDR3 protein: CASSLTQDEKLFF. Here the CDR3 DNA reads TGTGCCAGCAGCTTAACGCAGGACGAAAAACTGTTTTTT.

V is TRBV28 and J is TRBJ2-1; 8 bases map to TRBD2. Germline trimming cut 5 bases from V and 4 bases from J; bases unmatched to any gene: 7. This CDR3 has 15 amino acids. Germline V gives CDR1 MDHEN, CDR2 SYDVKM. CDR3 sequence (DNA): TGTGCCAGCAGTGACGGGGGGGAACAATACAATGAGCAGTTCTTC. Residues: CASSDGGEQYNEQFF.

The chain couples TRBV27 to TRBJ2-5; 7 positions match TRBD2. The germline V gene encodes CDR1 MNHEY and CDR2 SMNVEV (reference sequence). V lost 0 bases to trimming and J lost 7 bases; unmatched junction nucleotides: 5. This CDR3 contains 14 residues. As DNA, the CDR3 is TGTGCCAGCAGTTTATCGGCGGGAGTGGGGACCCAGTACTTC. Translating gives CASSLSAGVGTQYF.

The chain is built from TRBV27 and TRBJ2-7, with D perhaps matching TRBD1 or TRBD2 (5 bases each). The CDR3 is 14 residues long. Deletions cut 1 base from V and 2 bases from J, with 9 bases between. The V gene's germline CDR1 is MNHEY and CDR2 SMNVEV (reference sequence). The CDR3 loop reads CASSLFGTTYEQYF. The CDR3 DNA follows: TGTGCCAGCAGTTTATTCGGGACGACCTACGAGCAGTACTTC.

The chain joins TRBV9 to TRBJ1-3; D perhaps matches TRBD1 (5 bases). Per germline, CDR1 SGDLS and CDR2 YYNGEE. This CDR3 comprises 16 residues. The ends were cut back, 5 bases at V and 0 bases at J, with 15 bases in the middle. CDR3 protein: CASSLTDSHSGNTIYF. As DNA, the CDR3 is TGTGCCAGCAGTCTGACTGACAGCCACTCTGGAAACACCATATATTTT.

The DNA of the CDR3 is TGTGCCAGCTCACCAGGTGTTTCAGATTACAATGAGCAGTTCTTC. Amino acids: CASSPGVSDYNEQFF. The chain couples TRBV18 to TRBJ2-1; D is unclear. CDR1 is KGHSH, CDR2 LQKENI, per germline. The CDR3 is 15 residues long. Between the trimmed V and J ends, which lost 2 bases and 4 bases, there was a span of 12 bases.

The chain has TRBV19 and TRBJ2-2; D is unresolved. The CDR3 is 14 residues long. Trimming pared 5 bases from V and 3 bases from J, leaving 10 bases between. Germline V gene data show CDR1 as LNHDA and CDR2 as SQIVND (reference sequence). The CDR3 DNA follows: TGTGCCAGTAGTGTTGACGTGGACACCGGGGAGCTGTTTTTT. It translates to CASSVDVDTGELFF.

CDR3 residues: CSASHPAFF. CDR3 DNA sequence: TGCAGTGCCAGCCACCCCGCTTTCTTT. V gene TRBV20-1 combines with J gene TRBJ1-1; D remains unclear. This CDR3 is 9 amino acids long. The V end was cut by 6 bases, the J end by 11 bases, with 10 bases between. Germline CDR1 reads DFQATT; CDR2 reads SNEGSKA (reference sequence).

This chain connects TRBV11-2 to TRBJ2-5; no reliable D call. CDR3 length equals 15 residues. Germline CDR1 and CDR2: SGHAT and FQNNGV. The V gene lost 1 base and the J gene lost 1 base, with 10 bases spanning the gap. CDR3 nucleotide sequence: TGTGCCAGCAGCTTAGTACCCGGATTCCAAGAGACCCAGTACTTC. This translates into CASSLVPGFQETQYF. Full variable domain (missing parts from reference TRBV11-2 and TRBJ2-5): EAGVAQSPRYKIIEKRQSVAFWCNPISGHATLYWYQQILGQGPKLLIQFQNNGVVDDSQLPKDRFSAERLKGVDSTLKIQPAKLEDSAVYLCASSLVPGFQETQYFGPGTRLLVL.

The J gene is TRBJ1-4, the V gene TRBV5-1, with D uncertain. Germline V gene data show CDR1 as SGHRS and CDR2 as YFSETQ. V dropped 0 bases and J dropped 8 bases, with 11 bases sitting between them. The CDR3 is made up of 14 amino acids. CDR3 nucleotide sequence: TGCGCCAGCAGCTTGGCGGCCCAGAGAGAAAAACTGTTTTTT. Protein: CASSLAAQREKLFF. The full variable domain, completed using reference TRBV5-1 and TRBJ1-4, is KAGVTQTPRYLIKTRGQQVTLSCSPISGHRSVSWYQQTPGQGLQFLFEYFSETQRNKGNFPGRFSGRQFSNSRSEMNVSTLELGDSALYLCASSLAAQREKLFFGSGTQLSVL.

The CDR3 sequence: CASSQGSGQPQHF. CDR3 in DNA: TGCGCCAGCAGCCAAGGGTCAGGACAGCCCCAGCATTTT. The genes are TRBV4-3 and TRBJ1-5; D is undetermined. The CDR3 consists of 13 residues. Trimming removed 1 base from V and 7 bases from J, with 8 bases in between. Germline V CDR1 and CDR2: LGHNA, YSLEER.

V is TRBV7-9 and J is TRBJ2-1; no definite D call. The CDR3 is made up of 13 amino acids. The V gene's germline CDR1 is SEHNR and CDR2 FQNEAQ (reference sequence). Trimming took off 4 bases at V and 12 bases at J, with 16 bases between the two ends. The CDR3 DNA reads as TGTGCCAGCAGCTCCCAAGCAAGGGAACCGCAGTTCTTC. Its protein product is CASSSQAREPQFF.

J is TRBJ2-7 and V is TRBV7-2, with D possibly TRBD2 on 6 matching bases. Trimming took off 5 bases at V and 6 bases at J, with 17 bases between the two ends. This CDR3 comprises 14 residues. Germline V lookup: CDR1 SGHTA, CDR2 FQGNSA. The CDR3 coding sequence is TGTGCCAGCAGCCCGACTAGTGTCCGTAGCGAGCAGTACTTC. Its translation is CASSPTSVRSEQYF.

J is TRBJ1-3 and V is TRBV18, with 7 nucleotides matching TRBD1. Looked up from germline, CDR1 is KGHSH and CDR2 is LQKENI. The CDR3 contains 15 residues. Trimming cost V 0 bases and J 4 bases; bases outside gene matches: 3. For the CDR3, the DNA is TGTGCCAGCTCACCACCGACAGGGACAGGAAACACCATATATTTT. Translated, it gives CASSPPTGTGNTIYF.

This sequence joins TRBV5-8 and TRBJ1-5; 8 bases agree with TRBD1. V lost 1 base and J lost 6; bases outside the gene matches: 3. In germline, CDR1 is SGHTS, CDR2 YDEGEE. The CDR3 runs 14 residues. The CDR3 sequence: CASSLQGAAQPQHF. CDR3 sequence (DNA): TGTGCCAGCAGCTTGCAGGGGGCGGCTCAGCCCCAGCATTTT.

The chain couples TRBV4-1 to TRBJ2-1, with TRBD2 matching over 10 bases. Trimming cost V 2 bases and J 3 bases; bases outside gene matches: 10. Germline V CDR1 and CDR2: MGHRA, YSYEKL. The CDR3 runs to 18 residues. The CDR3 loop reads CASSQSAASGSLYNEQFF. The CDR3 nucleotides read TGCGCCAGCAGCCAAAGCGCGGCTAGCGGGAGTCTCTACAATGAGCAGTTCTTC.

This clone was found a few times. The chain is built from TRBV19 and TRBJ1-5; D may be TRBD1 (6 bases). CDR1 and CDR2 (germline): LNHDA, SQIVND (reference sequence). The CDR3 has 15 residues. Trimming stripped 4 bases from V and 0 bases from J, with 10 bases between. CDR3 sequence reads: CASSTTGTSNQPQHF. The CDR3 DNA reads as TGTGCCAGTAGTACTACAGGGACTAGCAATCAGCCCCAGCATTTT.

This chain connects TRBV18 to TRBJ1-5; D not resolved. CDR3 length: 16 residues. V was shortened by 1 base and J by 7 bases, with 17 bases between the two germline ends. Germline assignment: CDR1 KGHSH and CDR2 LQKENI. CDR3 sequence: CASSPLGIGSLQPQHF. The CDR3 DNA is TGTGCCAGCTCACCACTAGGGATAGGGTCGCTACAGCCCCAGCATTTT.

The chain uses TRBV7-2 and TRBJ2-3, with TRBD2 identical over 13 bases. The J segment lost 1 base and the V segment lost 5 bases, leaving 3 bases of the junction unmatched. CDR1 and CDR2 (germline): SGHTA, FQGNSA. There are 16 residues in the CDR3. The CDR3 nucleotides read TGTGCCAGCAGCAGACTAGCGGGAGGACGCACAGATACGCAGTATTTT. Amino acids: CASSRLAGGRTDTQYF.